This entry describes one T cell receptor (beta chain). At least ten counts were recorded for this clonotype. What antigen it recognizes has not been identified. Base qualities are missing; no much larger clone stands one base away. The sample is drawn from a study of chronic HIV infection and antiretroviral therapy (dated by TCRdb to 2015 to 2017). The CDR3 sequence holds 12 residues, the cysteine and phenylalanine included. The retained sequence is limited to the CDR3, 36 bases, with the frame set at the first base. Looking up the germline V gene yields CDR1 SGHAT and CDR2 FQNNGV. The germline ends are 10 bases apart after V is trimmed by 1 base and J by 10 bases. Receptor libraries were prepared by 5' RACE. Instrument used: Illumina MiSeq. TCRdb cleaned the public reads at Q25 with fastp, built clones with MiXCR and kept in-frame beta chains. Merged by CDR3 protein, the rows form single entries marked with the most common genes and DNA. This sample has 40,000 to 50,000 distinct CDR3 sequences in its table, and over 15% of those were observed once. Of the sample, over 2.5% is held by the ten largest clones.

The chain uses TRBV11-2 and TRBJ1-1; the D gene remains uncertain. This clonotype originated in an adult who had HIV and had not received antiretroviral therapy, or was an uninfected healthy control (not recorded which). Sequenced input: peripheral blood. This receptor carries the CDR3 CASSLGNPGAFF. In nucleotide form, the sequence is TGTGCCAGCAGCTTAGGGAACCCAGGAGCTTTCTTT. With the rest looked up from the reference TRBV11-2 and TRBJ1-1 genes rather than sequenced, the full variable domain is EAGVAQSPRYKIIEKRQSVAFWCNPISGHATLYWYQQILGQGPKLLIQFQNNGVVDDSQLPKDRFSAERLKGVDSTLKIQPAKLEDSAVYLCASSLGNPGAFFGQGTRLTVV.